Sequencing of this T cell receptor (beta chain) was carried out in a study of cytomegalovirus exposure and HLA in healthy donors. Background on the study: An analysis done earlier identified roughly 120 million unique TCR beta sequences from about 179 million T cells.

At collection, donors were nominally healthy, but unrecorded immune exposures were probable. The CDR3 is made up of 19 amino acids. Trimming cost V 3 bases and J 1 base; bases outside gene matches: 14. Germline lookup yields CDR1 LGHNA and CDR2 YNFKEQ. The PCR made use of 60 Vbeta and 13 Jbeta primers. Profiled with immunoSEQ multiplex PCR; TCRdb holds only in-frame clones, not every one. This table holds about 140,000 clones, approximately 82% found once. This chain joins TRBV4-2 and TRBJ2-5, with 10 bases identical to TRBD2. The source material was PBMCs. The receptor comes from a young man in good health and CMV-seropositive. Here the CDR3 DNA reads TGTGCCAGCAGCCAGAGGCTAGCGGGAGAGGGTTCGGGCCAAGAGACCCAGTACTTC. Amino acids: CASSQRLAGEGSGQETQYF.